This T cell receptor beta chain is drawn from a study of human T cells and chemical hapten exposure (dated by TCRdb to the early 2020s). Background for the entire study: For sensitization, 2% DPC in acetone was applied to a 2 cm by 2 cm area of upper inner arm skin. Libraries were pooled for sequencing, and per-sample TCR yields varied mainly because of small differences in library volumes within the pool. Throughout the study period of 20 to 25 weeks, patients also received therapeutic DPC doses to the scalp every week. The mostly female patient cohort included alopecia areata with under or over 50% scalp involvement, alopecia totalis and alopecia universalis. Patch testing on the upper back used Finn chambers containing 0.01% DPC, with scoring done after 6 days according to International Contact Dermatitis Research Group standards. Blood was sampled from patients pre-sensitization (week 0) and at 2, 6 and about 24 weeks after DPC sensitization. Peripheral blood TCR repertoire changes were tracked in vivo in alopecia patients during primary and secondary sensitization to the hapten diphenylcyclopropenone (DPC). Twenty-nine alopecia patients provided blood for TCR sequencing at one to four time points (pre-sensitization, 2, 6 and 24 weeks).

Remarks on this clonotype: Its antigen specificity is not known. No qualities accompany the bases; no much larger clone lies one base away.

The intended sense of this specimen's time point label: patch test 1, 2 weeks after DPC sensitization. The treatment or condition label for this specimen denotes: therapeutic diphenylcyclopropenone sensitization with weekly scalp DPC. Blood at each patch-test visit was drawn before the patch test was applied. Patients were eligible if aged 18 to 70, diagnosed with alopecia and judged suitable for DPC therapy, and pregnant patients were excluded. Unfractionated whole blood was collected in Tempus Blood RNA tubes, and total RNA was extracted from that blood. The CDR3 spans 15 residues, from the cysteine through the phenylalanine. Only the CDR3 region is kept as DNA, spanning 45 bases read in frame from base 1. The CDR1 and CDR2 encoded by the germline V gene are MNHEY and SVGEGT. V lost 6 bases and J lost 9 bases; the stretch between them is 21 bases long. Receptor amplification or capture employed RACE. Instrument used: NextSeq 500. Library preparation attached unique molecular identifiers to individual cDNA molecules for quantitative, reproducible TCR counting. Each blood RNA sample was used to sequence both TCR alpha and TCR beta chains. In the source study's methods: The median number of TCRs per sample was 90,000 to 100,000, ranging from roughly 20,000 to 700,000. V, J and CDR3 annotation of the TCR reads was performed with the Decombinator software suite. For PS versus PT1 abundance plots, all samples were subsampled to the same number of TCRs (28,000). Expanded TCRs were defined as absent before sensitization and observed at least eight times at the 2-week time point. Through fastp at Q25 and MiXCR, TCRdb rebuilt clones from the public reads, retaining in-frame beta chains. A single entry per CDR3 protein holds the most common genes and DNA from its merged rows. TCRdb, not the authors, supplied the V and J calls. The sample includes just under 350,000 distinct CDR3 sequences, with approximately 6.3% observed a single time. The ten top clones hold 7.5% to 9% of the sample.

The study at large found these results: Repeated subsampling changed both the strength of the expansion versus patch-test correlation and the threshold at which the correlation became significant. A positive correlation was found between the number of PT1 expanded TCRs and patch test score, with significance reached at thresholds 8, 16 and 32 but not 4. Significantly more large CDR3 similarity clusters were formed by expanded TCRs than by pre-sensitization or healthy control sets, consistent with antigen-driven responses. Alopecia, a presumed autoimmune disease, was present in all patients, so the immune response of the patients might differ from that of healthy individuals. DPC sensitization did not change the number of TCRs with a frequency above 1 in 1000, and there was no evidence of changes in global repertoire structure.

Material: whole blood, obtained in connection with sensitization to the hapten diphenylcyclopropenone (DPC). The rearranged chain carries TRBV6-2 or TRBV6-3 and TRBJ1-5; TRBD1 is perhaps the D gene, given 5 matching bases. The clonotype was recovered from a woman between 18 and 30 years old with alopecia areata. Some clones in this sample may be carry-over from other donors' samples. At the DNA level, the sequence is TGTGCCAGCAGGAGAAACATTCAGGTCCAGGGGCCCCAGCATTTT. Translated, it gives CASRRNIQVQGPQHF.